Listed here are 27 T cell receptor beta chains from one sample, sequenced in a study of blood T cell repertoires in COVID-19. Profiling relied on immunoSEQ multiplex PCR, and the TCRdb table lists in-frame clones only, not all of them. The sample yields 330,000 or so clones, around 87% seen once. The material sequenced was PBMCs or T cells enriched from blood (not recorded which). All receptors derive from a man in his forties or fifties in a cohort exposed to, infected with or recovered from COVID-19 (not recorded which).

This chain uses TRBV11-2 with TRBJ1-4, with D possibly being TRBD1 (5 bases). The V end lost 5 bases, the J end lost 15 bases, and 25 bases lay between the germline ends. The V gene's germline CDR1 is SGHAT and CDR2 FQNNGV. This CDR3 is 15 amino acids long. In DNA, the CDR3 is TGTGCCAGCAGCAAGGGACGGCCCAAAGCGTGGAGGGTGTTTTTT. Its protein is CASSKGRPKAWRVFF.

This rearrangement joins TRBV5-5 to TRBJ1-1; D call uncertain. The CDR3 has 13 residues. The germline CDR1 and CDR2 sequences are SGHKS and YYEKEE (reference sequence). V shed 2 bases and J shed 1 base, with 6 bases lying between them. Here the CDR3 DNA reads TGTGCCAGCAGCTTCTCCGGGAACACTGAAGCTTTCTTT. The encoded protein is CASSFSGNTEAFF.

The V and J genes are TRBV6-5 and TRBJ1-5; TRBD1 matches 7 bases. V lost 5 bases to trimming and J lost 5 bases; unmatched junction nucleotides: 9. The CDR3 loop spans 15 amino acids. The germline gives CDR1 MNHEY, CDR2 SVGAGI. In nucleotides, the CDR3 is TGTGCCAGCAGTCCGACAGGGAGGATGGATCAGCCCCAGCATTTT. Protein: CASSPTGRMDQPQHF.

This chain connects TRBV19 to TRBJ2-6, with D unclear. Trimming removed 7 bases at V and 1 base at J, with 8 bases between. From germline, CDR1 is LNHDA and CDR2 SQIVND (reference sequence). CDR3 length: 14 residues. CDR3 region: CASNSLSGANVLTF. DNA of the CDR3: TGTGCCAGTAACTCCCTATCTGGGGCCAACGTCCTGACTTTC.

The chain combines TRBV19 with TRBJ2-1, with D maybe TRBD2 (6 bases). Germline V lookup: CDR1 LNHDA, CDR2 SQIVND (reference sequence). This CDR3 contains 14 residues. V dropped 5 bases and J dropped 5 bases, with 13 bases sitting between them. The CDR3: CASSPGGSDNEQFF. The CDR3 nucleotides are TGTGCCAGTAGTCCTGGGGGGAGCGACAATGAGCAGTTCTTC.

This clone was picked up one time. The chain recombines TRBV5-4 with TRBJ2-1, with 10 bases aligning to TRBD2. The CDR3 covers 14 residues. The germline V gene encodes CDR1 SGHNT and CDR2 YYREEE (reference sequence). With 4 bases clipped from V and 5 bases from J, the junction kept 3 bases outside the gene matches. This CDR3 reads CASSLGTSDNEQFF. In nucleotides, the CDR3 is TGTGCCAGCAGCCTCGGGACTAGCGACAATGAGCAGTTCTTC. Looking up the rest from reference TRBV5-4 and TRBJ2-1 gives the full variable domain: ETGVTQSPTHLIKTRGQQVTLRCSSQSGHNTVSWYQQALGQGPQFIFQYYREEENGRGNFPPRFSGLQFPNYSSELNVNALELDDSALYLCASSLGTSDNEQFFGPGTRLTVL.

The J gene is TRBJ1-2, the V gene TRBV10-3; the D gene is possibly TRBD1 (5 bases). The CDR3 contains 14 residues. V dropped 0 bases and J dropped 1 base, with 6 bases sitting between them. CDR1 and CDR2 from the germline V gene are ENHRY and SYGVKD. For the CDR3, the DNA is TGTGCCATCAGTGAGTCCAGGGATAACTATGGCTACACCTTC. Residues: CAISESRDNYGYTF.

The V call is TRBV29-1, the J call TRBJ2-3; 7 bases map to TRBD1. J lost 6 bases, V lost 7 bases, and 4 bases had no gene match. Germline V gene sequence: CDR1 SQVTM, CDR2 ANQGSEA. The CDR3 is 11 residues long. CDR3 residues: CSAGTADTQYF. Here the CDR3 DNA reads TGCAGCGCTGGGACAGCCGATACGCAGTATTTT.

V is TRBV7-8 and J is TRBJ2-3, with D perhaps matching TRBD2 (5 bases). Per germline, CDR1 SGHVS and CDR2 FQNEAQ. The CDR3 runs 16 residues. V was shortened by 1 base and J by 0 bases, with 11 bases between the two germline ends. In nucleotides, the CDR3 is TGTGCCAGCAGCTTAGAGTTTAGCGCCAGCACAGATACGCAGTATTTT. It yields the protein CASSLEFSASTDTQYF.

The chain combines TRBV9 with TRBJ1-3; TRBD1 matches 9 bases. CDR1 is SGDLS, CDR2 YYNGEE, per germline. With 4 bases clipped from V and 8 bases from J, the junction kept 7 bases outside the gene matches. This CDR3 region has 14 residues. In DNA form, the CDR3 reads TGTGCCAGCAGCTCCGGGACAGGGCGGGACACCATATATTTT. It translates to CASSSGTGRDTIYF.

This chain's CDR3 is CASSLVQQRKPQHF. CDR3 DNA: TGTGCCAGCAGTTTAGTACAGCAAAGGAAGCCCCAGCATTTT. The chain links TRBV28 to TRBJ1-5, with D unclear. This CDR3 is built from 14 residues. V lost 2 bases, J lost 8 bases, and 13 bases lay in between. Germline V gives CDR1 MDHEN, CDR2 SYDVKM.

This rearrangement joins TRBV27 to TRBJ2-1; 11 positions match TRBD2. Trimming cost V 4 bases and J 7 bases; bases outside gene matches: 6. CDR3 size: 15 residues. Germline V lookup: CDR1 MNHEY, CDR2 SMNVEV (reference sequence). The CDR3 protein is CASSSRGLAVNEQFF. The CDR3 nucleotides are TGTGCCAGCAGTTCGAGGGGACTAGCGGTGAATGAGCAGTTCTTC.

The V gene is TRBV30, the J gene TRBJ2-7, with D tentatively TRBD2 (5 bases). The CDR3 has 12 residues. Trimming cost V 3 bases and J 5 bases, with 11 bases left between them. The germline V gene encodes CDR1 GTSNPN and CDR2 SVGIG (reference sequence). Here the CDR3 reads CAWSTIGDEQYF. CDR3 coding DNA: TGTGCCTGGAGCACTATCGGGGACGAGCAGTACTTC.

The V gene is TRBV4-2, the J gene TRBJ1-5, with 8 bases identical to TRBD1. CDR1 and CDR2 from the germline V gene are LGHNA and YNFKEQ. The CDR3 extends over 15 amino acids. The J segment lost 7 bases and the V segment lost 2 bases, leaving 7 bases of the junction unmatched. The DNA of the CDR3 is TGTGCCAGCAGCCAACCGACAGGGGAAGGGCAGCCCCAGCATTTT. It yields the protein CASSQPTGEGQPQHF.

V usage is TRBV19 and J usage is TRBJ2-1, with TRBD2 identical over 7 bases. Germline CDR1 reads LNHDA; CDR2 reads SQIVND (reference sequence). The V segment lost 2 bases and the J segment 3 bases; nucleotides outside the gene matches: 13. The CDR3 has 18 amino acids. For the CDR3, the DNA is TGTGCCAGTAGTATACTGGGCCGGACTAGAGGGAACTACAATGAGCAGTTCTTC. It yields the protein CASSILGRTRGNYNEQFF.

Many counts were recorded for this clone. In DNA, the CDR3 is TGTGCCACCAGTGGCGGACAGGGGTTGGTGGATGGCTACACCTTC. Translation gives CATSGGQGLVDGYTF. V is TRBV24-1 and J is TRBJ1-2; 9 bases match TRBD1. V lost 5 bases and J lost 6; bases outside the gene matches: 9. The CDR3 runs to 15 residues. Germline-derived CDR1 and CDR2 are KGHDR and SFDVKD.

This sequence joins TRBV28 and TRBJ1-2; 8 positions match TRBD1. CDR3 size: 14 residues. Germline-derived CDR1 and CDR2 are MDHEN and SYDVKM. After removal of 2 bases from V and 8 bases from J, the junction contained 7 bases not matched to a gene. This CDR3 reads CASSLLPGQGGYTF. The DNA for the CDR3 is TGTGCCAGCAGTTTACTTCCCGGACAGGGAGGCTACACCTTC.

V is TRBV27 and J is TRBJ1-4, with TRBD1 as a possible D gene (5 bases). Germline V gene data show CDR1 as MNHEY and CDR2 as SMNVEV (reference sequence). The CDR3 runs to 14 residues. Between the trimmed V and J ends, which lost 2 bases and 8 bases, there was a span of 12 bases. In DNA, the CDR3 is TGTGCCAGCAGTTTAGGGCAGGGTTCGGAAAAACTGTTTTTT. Amino acid sequence: CASSLGQGSEKLFF.

The chain carries TRBV4-2 and TRBJ1-4; perhaps TRBD1 as D (6 bases). The germline V gene has CDR1 LGHNA and CDR2 YNFKEQ. CDR3 length equals 17 residues. Trimming took off 0 bases at V and 5 bases at J, with 16 bases between the two ends. The CDR3 protein is CASSQEGGGQGNEKLFF. The CDR3 bases are TGTGCCAGCAGCCAAGAGGGCGGGGGCCAGGGAAATGAAAAACTGTTTTTT.

In DNA, the CDR3 is TGTGCCAGCAGCATCCGGGACAGCTACAATGAGCAGTTCTTC. Its translation: CASSIRDSYNEQFF. The rearrangement links TRBV7-8 to TRBJ2-1; 7 bases match TRBD1. The CDR3 is 14 amino acids. Trimming at V came to 5 bases and at J to 3 bases, leaving 4 bases not matched to a gene. CDR1 is SGHVS and CDR2 is FQNEAQ in the germline V gene. Full variable domain (remainder filled in from reference TRBV7-8 and TRBJ2-1): GAGVSQSPRYKVAKRGQDVALRCDPISGHVSLFWYQQALGQGPEFLTYFQNEAQLDKSGLPSDRFFAERPEGSVSTLKIQRTQQEDSAVYLCASSIRDSYNEQFFGPGTRLTVL.

The sample holds a few counts of this clone. The chain combines TRBV7-8 with TRBJ2-7; 8 bases map to TRBD2. Per the germline V gene, CDR1 is SGHVS and CDR2 is FQNEAQ. J lost 2 bases, V lost 1 base, and 4 bases had no gene match. The CDR3 is made up of 15 amino acids. CDR3 bases: TGTGCCAGCAGCTTAGAGGGACTAGAACCCTACGAGCAGTACTTC. This translates into CASSLEGLEPYEQYF. Full variable domain (remainder filled in from reference TRBV7-8 and TRBJ2-7): GAGVSQSPRYKVAKRGQDVALRCDPISGHVSLFWYQQALGQGPEFLTYFQNEAQLDKSGLPSDRFFAERPEGSVSTLKIQRTQQEDSAVYLCASSLEGLEPYEQYFGPGTRLTVT.

The chain couples TRBV7-3 to TRBJ1-1, with D perhaps matching TRBD1 (5 bases). The CDR3 runs 13 residues. The germline gives CDR1 SGHTA, CDR2 FQGTGA. Trimming removed 5 bases from V and 3 bases from J, with 10 bases in between. This CDR3 is CASSLRQYTEAFF. The CDR3 DNA is TGTGCCAGCAGCCTCCGACAGTACACTGAAGCTTTCTTT.

The chain is built from TRBV21-1 and TRBJ1-5. TRBV21-1 is a pseudogene. CDR3 length: 14 amino acids. In DNA form, the CDR3 reads TGTGCCAGCAGCAAAAGGTCGGAGAATCAGCCCCAGCATTTT. The encoded protein is CASSKRSENQPQHF.

The chain joins TRBV29-1 to TRBJ1-3; no clear D gene. The germline V gene has CDR1 SQVTM and CDR2 ANQGSEA. This CDR3 is 13 amino acids long. V dropped 2 bases and J dropped 4 bases, with 9 bases sitting between them. The CDR3 bases are TGCAGCGTTGAAATTCAGTCAGGAAACACCATATATTTT. It is translated as CSVEIQSGNTIYF.

The rearrangement uses TRBV19 and TRBJ2-2, with 9 bases identical to TRBD1. J gave up 7 bases and V 3 bases, and 6 bases lay outside the gene matches. Germline V CDR1 and CDR2: LNHDA, SQIVND (reference sequence). The length of the CDR3 is 15 residues. DNA of the CDR3: TGTGCCAGTAGTATTGGGACAGGGTCGGTCGGGGAGCTGTTTTTT. Amino acids: CASSIGTGSVGELFF.

This clone was observed a single time. The J gene is TRBJ2-6, the V gene TRBV5-1, with 7 positions matching TRBD1. V shed 0 bases and J 0 bases; nucleotides not matched to a gene: 6. CDR1 is SGHRS, CDR2 YFSETQ, per germline. This CDR3 has 18 amino acids. The CDR3 spells CASSLGDSLNSGANVLTF. CDR3 nucleotides: TGCGCCAGCAGCTTGGGGGACAGTTTAAACTCTGGGGCCAACGTCCTGACTTTC.

This clone appeared once. In the same sample, other DNA sequences code for this CDR3. The J gene is TRBJ1-2, the V gene TRBV6-5, with TRBD1 matching over 7 bases. Germline V lookup: CDR1 MNHEY, CDR2 SVGAGI. Trimming at V came to 6 bases and at J to 8 bases, leaving 6 bases not matched to a gene. The CDR3 is made up of 12 amino acids. The CDR3 sequence: CASSRTGVGYTF. The CDR3 bases are TGTGCCAGCAGCCGAACAGGGGTCGGCTACACCTTC.